This TCR beta chain was captured by sequencing in a study of Graves' ophthalmopathy and Graves' hyperthyroidism. The study's findings and limits: Using 13 signatures, a model distinguished ophthalmopathy from stable hyperthyroidism, reaching around 85% sensitivity and 81.08% specificity. Thyroid clonotypes that were expanded above 0.001 frequency mostly also appeared in blood.

Turning to this clonotype: Its target is not known.

Symptoms, serum thyroxine and TRAb, thyroid ultrasound, and orbital computed tomography formed the diagnostic basis. The CDR3 totals 14 residues. The V gene lost 6 bases and the J gene lost 2 bases, with 14 bases spanning the gap. Germline lookup yields CDR1 SGDLS and CDR2 YYNGEE. For repertoire sequencing, the TCR beta CDR3 regions were amplified from RNA transcripts. HTBI primers primed a first-round RT-PCR, and a second-round multiplex PCR followed. Each CDR3 protein gets one entry after TCRdb re-called the multiplex PCR reads with MiXCR. Among roughly 220,000 distinct CDR3 sequences, around 50% were seen once, and the ten largest hold around half.

The chain has TRBV9 and TRBJ1-1; D remains unclear. Sequenced input: peripheral blood. This clonotype was obtained from an adult man with Graves' ophthalmopathy. The CDR3 nucleotides are TGTGCCAGCAATAAGCTTGCGGGAAACACTGAAGCTTTCTTT. It codes for CASNKLAGNTEAFF.